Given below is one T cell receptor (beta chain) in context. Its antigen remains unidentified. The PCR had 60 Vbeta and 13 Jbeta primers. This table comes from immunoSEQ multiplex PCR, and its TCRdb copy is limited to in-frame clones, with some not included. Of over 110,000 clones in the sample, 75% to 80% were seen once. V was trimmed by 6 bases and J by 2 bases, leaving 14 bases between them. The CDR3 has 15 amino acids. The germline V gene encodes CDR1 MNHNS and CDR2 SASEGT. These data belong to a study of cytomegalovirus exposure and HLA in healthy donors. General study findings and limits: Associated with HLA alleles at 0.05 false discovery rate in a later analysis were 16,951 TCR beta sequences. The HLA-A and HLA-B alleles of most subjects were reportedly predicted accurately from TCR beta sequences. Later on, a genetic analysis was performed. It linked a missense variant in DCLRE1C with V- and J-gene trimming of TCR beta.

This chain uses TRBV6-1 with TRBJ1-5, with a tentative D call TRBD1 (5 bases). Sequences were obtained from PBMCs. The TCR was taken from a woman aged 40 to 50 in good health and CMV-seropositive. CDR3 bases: TGTGCCAGCAGGAGGGGCGGGGCCGGCAATCAGCCCCAGCATTTT. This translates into CASRRGGAGNQPQHF.